Each of the 3 T cell receptor beta chains below was sequenced from the same sample in a study of early T cells in non-severe SARS-CoV-2 infection. Via MiXCR, TCRdb re-called the 5' RACE reads, giving one row per CDR3 protein. The repertoire holds 50,000 to 75,000 distinct CDR3 sequences, with about 10% as singletons. Sequences were derived from whole blood, sampled at baseline. The receptors here all came from an adult who was a healthcare worker with PCR-confirmed SARS-CoV-2 infection or an uninfected control (not recorded which).

The chain is built from TRBV4-1 and TRBJ1-5, with D possibly matching TRBD1 (5 bases). The germline CDR1 and CDR2 sequences are MGHRA and YSYEKL. V was cut by 4 bases and J by 5 bases, with 15 bases left in between. The CDR3 is 15 amino acids. CDR3 in amino acids: CASSLIGSGDQPQHF. As DNA, the CDR3 is TGCGCCAGCAGCCTCATCGGATCGGGGGATCAGCCCCAGCATTTT.

The V call is TRBV19, the J call TRBJ2-1; D unresolved. CDR1 LNHDA and CDR2 SQIVND come from the germline V gene (reference sequence). The ends were cut back, 11 bases at V and 6 bases at J, with 14 bases in the middle. The CDR3 is made up of 12 amino acids. The CDR3 DNA reads as TGTGCCTCGAGGACCTATTTCAATGAGCAGTTCTTC. It specifies CASRTYFNEQFF. Full variable domain (remainder filled in from reference TRBV19 and TRBJ2-1): DGGITQSPKYLFRKEGQNVTLSCEQNLNHDAMYWYRQDPGQGLRLIYYSQIVNDFQKGDIAEGYSVSREKKESFPLTVTSAQKNPTAFYLCASRTYFNEQFFGPGTRLTVL.

Only a few counts were recorded for this clonotype. The chain recombines TRBV28 with TRBJ2-2, with D tentatively TRBD1 or TRBD2 (5 bases each). CDR1 and CDR2 (germline): MDHEN, SYDVKM. V was pared by 4 bases and J by 1 base, with 16 bases between. The CDR3 contains 17 residues. CDR3 nucleotide sequence: TGTGCCAGCAGTTATCCTACGGGACGGCTGAACACCGGGGAGCTGTTTTTT. It codes for CASSYPTGRLNTGELFF.